This is a list of T cell receptor beta chains from one sample in a study of human T cells and chemical hapten exposure. TCRdb fed the RACE reads into MiXCR, producing one record per CDR3 protein. The table includes 370,000 or so distinct CDR3 sequences, roughly 4.8% detected once. This specimen was whole blood, taken in connection with sensitization to the hapten diphenylcyclopropenone (DPC). These receptors were taken from a woman in her forties or fifties with alopecia areata. Some clones in this sample may be carry-over from other donors' samples. The CDR3 runs from the conserved cysteine through the conserved F or W. Each record gives: D gene, V gene, J gene, clone size, CDR3 DNA, CDR3 protein. A D gene is named only where the DNA matches it firmly. Not all rows give a size; the values are once, few, many and, for expanded clones, a class.

-	TRBV12-3/TRBV12-4	TRBJ1-1	many	TGTGCCAGTAACCCAGGGTTCGACACTGAAGCTTTCTTT	CASNPGFDTEAFF
-	TRBV29-1	TRBJ2-7	few	TGCAGCGTTGTTGGGACTGGGGCCTCCTACGAGCAGTACTTC	CSVVGTGASYEQYF
TRBD1	TRBV20-1	TRBJ1-2	-	TGCAGTGCTAGAGATTTCGGACAGGGGGCTATTAGAGGCTACACCTTC	CSARDFGQGAIRGYTF
-	TRBV2	TRBJ1-2	-	TGTGCCAGCAGTGAAGCTACCTATGGCTACACCTTC	CASSEATYGYTF
-	TRBV20-1	TRBJ1-6	-	TGCAGTGCTAGACAGGTGGGGAATTCACCCCTCCACTTT	CSARQVGNSPLHF
TRBD2	TRBV4-2	TRBJ2-3	many	TGTGCCAGCAGCCAAGAGTGGCGGGGGGAAGATACGCAGTATTTT	CASSQEWRGEDTQYF
-	TRBV21-1	TRBJ1-6	many	TGTGCCCGCCAGACGTGGGATTCCCTCCACTTT	CARQTWDSLHF
-	TRBV18	TRBJ2-2	many	TGTGCCAGCTCACCGGATGCGAACACCGGGGAGCTGTTTTTT	CASSPDANTGELFF
-	TRBV2	TRBJ1-5	few	TGTGCCAGCAGTGACCAGACCAATCAGCCCCAGCATTTT	CASSDQTNQPQHF
-	TRBV14	TRBJ2-7	-	TGTGCCAGCCAAGCGGAGGGGGGCGAGCAGTACTTC	CASQAEGGEQYF
TRBD1	TRBV29-1	TRBJ1-1	many	TGCAGCGTTGAAAGGGGCAGGGGGACCACTGAAGCTTTCTTT	CSVERGRGTTEAFF
-	TRBV4-3	TRBJ2-7	-	TGCGCCAGCAGCCAAGATCGGCCGTCCGAGCAGTACTTC	CASSQDRPSEQYF
-	TRBV11-2	TRBJ2-5	many	TGTGCCAGCAGCTTAGGGTTCGTAGAGACCCAGTACTTC	CASSLGFVETQYF
-	TRBV5-6	TRBJ2-3	many	TGTGCCAGCAGCCCCGAACTAGCAGCTAGCACAGATACGCAGTATTTT	CASSPELAASTDTQYF
-	TRBV18	TRBJ1-5	few	TGTGCCAGCTCACCACCGGGGTCCAGCAATCAGCCCCAGCATTTT	CASSPPGSSNQPQHF
TRBD1	TRBV7-9	TRBJ1-1	many	TGTGCCAGCAGCTATGACAGGGGACTTGAAGCTTTCTTT	CASSYDRGLEAFF
TRBD1	TRBV27	TRBJ1-2	many	TGTGCCAGCAGTTTGCAGGGGGAAAGCTATGGCTACACCTTC	CASSLQGESYGYTF
-	TRBV12-3/TRBV12-4	TRBJ2-3	-	TGTGCCAGCAGTTTTGATGGGGTCCCAGATACGCAGTATTTT	CASSFDGVPDTQYF
-	TRBV6-2/TRBV6-3	TRBJ1-5	many	TGTGCCAGCAGTTTGGGGCCGTGGAATCAGCCCCAGCATTTT	CASSLGPWNQPQHF
-	TRBV2	TRBJ1-1	few	TGTGCCAGCAGTGGAGAAACAGGGAGGGGCACTGAAGCTTTCTTT	CASSGETGRGTEAFF
TRBD2	TRBV20-1	TRBJ2-7	many	TGCAGTGCTAAAACTAGCGGGAGGGCCCTAGACGAGCAGTACTTC	CSAKTSGRALDEQYF
-	TRBV7-3	TRBJ1-1	many	TGTGCCAGCAGCGCCCAACAGGCCTCAGCCCAAGCTTTCTTT	CASSAQQASAQAFF
TRBD2	TRBV4-3	TRBJ2-3	many	TGCGCCAGCAGCCAAGAACCGAGCGGGGTGGGCGCAGATACGCAGTATTTT	CASSQEPSGVGADTQYF
-	TRBV6-1	TRBJ2-1	few	TGTGCCAGCAGTGTCTCAGGGGGCCTTAGCGGGAGCCTTCTCTACAATGAGCAGTTCTTC	CASSVSGGLSGSLLYNEQFF
-	TRBV4-2	TRBJ2-5	many	TGTGCCAGCAGCCCCGGGGACTCGCAAGAGACCCAGTACTTC	CASSPGDSQETQYF
-	TRBV27	TRBJ1-4	many	TGTGCCAGCAGTTTCTATGGGGGCAGAAGTGAAAAACTGTTTTTT	CASSFYGGRSEKLFF
-	TRBV6-1	TRBJ1-5	many	TGTGCCAGCACCACGACCGGGTCAAATGGCAATCAGCCCCAGCATTTT	CASTTTGSNGNQPQHF
TRBD2	TRBV11-2	TRBJ2-5	many	TGTGCCAGCAGCTTTGGGACTACCGGACAAGAGACCCAGTACTTC	CASSFGTTGQETQYF
-	TRBV28	TRBJ2-1	many	TGTGCCAGCAGTTTGGAGCTTGGGGGGAATGAGCAGTTCTTC	CASSLELGGNEQFF
-	TRBV7-2	TRBJ1-4	many	TGTGCCAGCAGCCCCGACGTAGGGGCAACTAATGAAAAACTGTTTTTT	CASSPDVGATNEKLFF
TRBD1	TRBV4-3	TRBJ1-5	many	TGCGCCAGCAGCCGCAGTCCGGACAGGCAGACACCCCAGCATTTT	CASSRSPDRQTPQHF
TRBD1	TRBV20-1	TRBJ2-1	many	TGCAGTGCTGTTGAGGGGGCTGATGAGCAGTTCTTC	CSAVEGADEQFF
-	TRBV7-2	TRBJ2-7	-	TGTGCCTGCGGAGGGACAGCCTACGAGCAGTACTTC	CACGGTAYEQYF
-	TRBV19	TRBJ2-1	few	TGTGCCAGTAGCTCGGACCATTCCTACAATGAGCAGTTCTTC	CASSSDHSYNEQFF
TRBD1	TRBV12-3/TRBV12-4	TRBJ2-7	-	TGTGCCAGCGCCCTTGGCAGGGGGTACGAGCAGTACTTC	CASALGRGYEQYF
-	TRBV6-2/TRBV6-3	TRBJ2-7	few	TGTGCCAGCAGTTACTCAGCATTCGACGAGCAGTACTTC	CASSYSAFDEQYF
TRBD2	TRBV11-2	TRBJ2-1	-	TGTGCCAGCAGCTACGGACTAGCGGGAGTCCCTGAGCAGTTCTTC	CASSYGLAGVPEQFF
-	TRBV29-1	TRBJ2-3	many	TGCAGCGCCTCCCCCGGGAGCAGCAATACGCAGTATTTT	CSASPGSSNTQYF
-	TRBV14	TRBJ1-1	many	TGTGCCAGCAGCCAAGGACGGAACACTGAAGCTTTCTTT	CASSQGRNTEAFF
-	TRBV4-2	TRBJ2-3	many	TGCGCCAGCAGCCAAGATGGCGATACGCAGTATTTT	CASSQDGDTQYF
-	TRBV5-4	TRBJ2-4	-	TGTGCCAGCAGCTTGGAGAGGACAGACCCAAAAACAAAAAACATTCAGTACTTC	CASSLERTDPKTKNIQYF
TRBD1	TRBV9	TRBJ1-5	many	TGTGCCAGCAGCGTAGGGGCAGGGGGCGGTCAGCCCCAGCATTTT	CASSVGAGGGQPQHF
-	TRBV20-1	TRBJ1-5	many	TGCAGTGCTAGATTCGGAGGGAGCAATCAGCCCCAGCATTTT	CSARFGGSNQPQHF
TRBD1	TRBV2	TRBJ2-3	many	TGTGCCAGCAGCGTGGACAGGGCCCACACAGATACGCAGTATTTT	CASSVDRAHTDTQYF